Below, 9 T cell receptor beta chains from the same sample are listed, as sequenced in a study of graft-versus-host responses after intestinal transplantation (dated by TCRdb to about 2021). Antigens of these TCRs are unknown. The library was obtained by the immunoSEQ multiplex PCR assay. Sourced from immuneACCESS, this table was stored by TCRdb with only in-frame sequences that have V and J called. A share of the clones is absent; for the studies checked, an unresolved V gene accounts for under half, and the remainder has no known explanation. This sample has 80,000 to 100,000 clones in its table, and about nine tenths of those were observed once. Around 0.2% of the sample rests with the top ten. The time point label, read with the paper, signifies: cells obtained before transplantation from donor or recipient. Source: unstimulated CD4+ T cells sorted from spleen or lymph node cells, taken before transplant. The receptors stem from a human donor who was the organ donor for an intestinal transplant.

This clone was counted once. The rearrangement links TRBV4-1 to TRBJ2-4; a possible D gene is TRBD1 (6 bases). The CDR3 has 16 amino acids. Trimming pared 0 bases from V and 4 bases from J, leaving 13 bases between. Germline lookup yields CDR1 MGHRA and CDR2 YSYEKL. CDR3 amino acids: CASSQDTGPTKNIQYF. In DNA, the CDR3 is TGCGCCAGCAGCCAAGATACAGGGCCAACAAAAAACATTCAGTACTTC.

This chain joins TRBV11-2 and TRBJ1-4, with 9 bases matching TRBD1. This CDR3 region has 14 residues. J was trimmed by 6 bases and V by 5 bases; bases with no gene match: 4. Germline loops: CDR1 SGHAT, CDR2 FQNNGV. The CDR3 sequence: CASSQRTGDEKLFF. DNA for the CDR3: TGTGCCAGCAGCCAACGGACAGGGGATGAAAAACTGTTTTTT.

This clone appeared a single time. This chain connects TRBV2 to TRBJ2-2; no firm D call. The CDR3 spans 14 residues. From germline, CDR1 is SNHLY and CDR2 FYNNEI. V shed 5 bases and J shed 7 bases, with 14 bases lying between them. CDR3 sequence: CASSLSVSVGELFF. The CDR3 nucleotides are TGTGCCAGCAGTTTGTCCGTGAGTGTCGGGGAGCTGTTTTTT.

V gene TRBV4-2 combines with J gene TRBJ2-1, with 8 bases fitting TRBD2. The CDR3 contains 16 residues. Looked up from germline, CDR1 is LGHNA and CDR2 is YNFKEQ. Trimming cost V 1 base and J 6 bases; bases outside gene matches: 8. The CDR3 sequence: CASSQVGTSGVNEQFF. CDR3 coding DNA: TGTGCCAGCAGCCAAGTCGGGACTAGTGGTGTCAATGAGCAGTTCTTC.

The chain uses TRBV4-2 and TRBJ1-4; D is ambiguous. The CDR3 totals 14 residues. Germline values: CDR1 LGHNA, CDR2 YNFKEQ. V was clipped by 0 bases and J by 6 bases, with 8 bases between them. CDR3 DNA sequence: TGTGCCAGCAGCCAAGATGGGCCATATGAAAAACTGTTTTTT. Translating it yields CASSQDGPYEKLFF.

The V gene is TRBV11-2, the J gene TRBJ1-1, with D tentatively TRBD1 (5 bases). CDR3 size: 16 residues. Trimming removed 5 bases at V and 6 bases at J, with 22 bases between. Germline lookup yields CDR1 SGHAT and CDR2 FQNNGV. For the CDR3, the DNA is TGTGCCAGCAGCCAGCCGGGCGCGGGGCCTACCGCTGAAGCTTTCTTT. Its translation is CASSQPGAGPTAEAFF.

This chain uses TRBV4-3 with TRBJ2-3; 10 bases align to TRBD2. Germline V lookup: CDR1 LGHNA, CDR2 YSLEER. The CDR3 has 20 residues. J was trimmed by 6 bases and V by 0 bases; bases with no gene match: 18. CDR3 residues: CASSQDYWGLERGGSDTQYF. The CDR3 region has the DNA TGCGCCAGCAGCCAAGATTATTGGGGCCTTGAGCGGGGGGGGTCCGATACGCAGTATTTT.

The V and J genes are TRBV19 and TRBJ2-7; 8 positions agree with TRBD1. The CDR3 totals 15 residues. V trimming: 5 bases; J trimming: 0 bases; junction bases outside the gene matches: 6. Germline CDR1 LNHDA, CDR2 SQIVND (reference sequence). The CDR3 protein is CASSVRQGSSYEQYF. The CDR3 DNA follows: TGTGCCAGTAGTGTACGACAGGGGAGCTCCTACGAGCAGTACTTC.

V and J are TRBV7-2 and TRBJ2-5; 12 bases line up with TRBD2. Germline CDR1 reads SGHTA; CDR2 reads FQGNSA. The CDR3 loop spans 16 amino acids. The V and J ends lost 2 bases and 7 bases, in that order; junction bases with no gene match: 8. DNA for the CDR3: TGTGCCAGCAGCTTATCGCCTAGCGGGGGGGCCGGGACCCAGTACTTC. Translating it yields CASSLSPSGGAGTQYF.